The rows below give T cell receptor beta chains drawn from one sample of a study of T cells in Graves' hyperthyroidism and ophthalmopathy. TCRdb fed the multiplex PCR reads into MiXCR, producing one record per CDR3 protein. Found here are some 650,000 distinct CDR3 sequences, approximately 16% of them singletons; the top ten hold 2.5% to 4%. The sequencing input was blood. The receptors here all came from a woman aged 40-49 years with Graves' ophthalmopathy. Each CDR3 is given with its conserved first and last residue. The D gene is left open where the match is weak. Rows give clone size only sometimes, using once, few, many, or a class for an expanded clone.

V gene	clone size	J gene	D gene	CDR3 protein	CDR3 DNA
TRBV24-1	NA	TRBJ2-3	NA	CATSGLSTDTQYF	TGTGCCACCAGTGGCCTGAGCACAGATACGCAGTATTTT
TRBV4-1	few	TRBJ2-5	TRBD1	CASSQGTEYQETQYF	TGCGCCAGCAGCCAGGGGACAGAGTACCAAGAGACCCAGTACTTC
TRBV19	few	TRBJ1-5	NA	CASSIAGSQPQHF	TGTGCCAGTAGTATAGCGGGGAGCCAGCCCCAGCATTTT
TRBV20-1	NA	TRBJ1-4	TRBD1	CSARSLSGQGVDGNEKLFF	TGCAGTGCTAGATCCCTCTCCGGACAGGGGGTAGACGGTAATGAAAAACTGTTTTTT
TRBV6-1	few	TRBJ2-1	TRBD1	CASSKDRGGVGEQFF	TGTGCCAGCAGCAAGGACAGGGGGGGGGTGGGTGAGCAGTTCTTC
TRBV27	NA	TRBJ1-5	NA	CASSISGGFNQPQHF	TGTGCCAGCAGTATCAGCGGGGGATTCAATCAGCCCCAGCATTTT
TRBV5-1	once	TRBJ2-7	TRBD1	CASSLDSGQGPYEQYF	TGCGCCAGCAGCTTGGATAGCGGACAGGGGCCATACGAGCAGTACTTC
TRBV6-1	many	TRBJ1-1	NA	CASSELANLGAFF	TGTGCCAGCAGTGAATTAGCCAACCTTGGAGCTTTCTTT
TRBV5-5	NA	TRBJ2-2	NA	CASSLGSRLTGELFF	TGTGCCAGCAGCTTGGGTAGCAGACTCACCGGGGAGCTGTTTTTT
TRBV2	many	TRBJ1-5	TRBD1	CASSADLVRGHTGNQPQHF	TGTGCCAGCAGTGCGGACCTGGTGAGGGGGCATACGGGCAATCAGCCCCAGCATTTT
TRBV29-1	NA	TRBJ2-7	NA	CSVELPSYEQYF	TGCAGCGTTGAATTACCCTCCTACGAGCAGTACTTC
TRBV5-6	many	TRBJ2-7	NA	CASSLTHSYEQYF	TGTGCCAGCAGCTTGACCCACTCCTACGAGCAGTACTTC
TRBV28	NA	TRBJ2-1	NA	CASAPPQGGIGNEQFF	TGTGCCAGTGCCCCCCCGCAGGGGGGGATTGGTAATGAGCAGTTCTTC
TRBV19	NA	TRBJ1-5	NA	CARDRDEKANQPQHF	TGTGCCAGGGACCGGGACGAAAAAGCCAATCAGCCCCAGCATTTT
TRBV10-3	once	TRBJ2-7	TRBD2	CAISTSGRNEQYF	TGTGCCATATCGACTAGCGGGAGGAACGAGCAGTACTTC
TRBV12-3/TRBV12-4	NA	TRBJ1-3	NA	CASSLLTPALSGNTIYF	TGTGCCAGCAGCCTACTAACACCAGCCCTGTCTGGAAACACCATATATTTT
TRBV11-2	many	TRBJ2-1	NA	CASSLGFSSYEQFF	TGTGCCAGCAGCTTAGGGTTTAGCTCGTATGAGCAGTTCTTC
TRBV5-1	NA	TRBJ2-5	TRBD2	CASRRVAGGSPLETQYF	TGCGCCAGCAGGCGGGTCGCGGGAGGTTCCCCCTTGGAGACCCAGTACTTC
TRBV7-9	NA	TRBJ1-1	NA	CASSLWQLNTEAFF	TGTGCCAGCAGCCTTTGGCAGCTGAACACTGAAGCTTTCTTT
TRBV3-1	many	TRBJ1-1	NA	CASSQVHNRAFF	TGTGCCAGCAGCCAAGTACACAATCGCGCTTTCTTT
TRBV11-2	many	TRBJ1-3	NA	CASSLDPRAGNTIYF	TGTGCCAGCAGCTTAGATCCTAGGGCTGGAAACACCATATATTTT
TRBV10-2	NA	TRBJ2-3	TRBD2	CASSEPGTSADTQYF	TGCGCCAGCAGTGAGCCCGGGACTAGTGCAGATACGCAGTATTTT
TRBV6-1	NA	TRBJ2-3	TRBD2	CASSTLAGGGTDTQYF	TGTGCCAGCAGTACCTTAGCCGGGGGGGGCACAGATACGCAGTATTTT
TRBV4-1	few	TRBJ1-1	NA	CASSPVSFLNTEAFF	TGCGCCAGCAGCCCAGTATCCTTTCTTAACACTGAAGCTTTCTTT
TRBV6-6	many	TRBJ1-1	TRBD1	CASSYSTGQGTEAFF	TGTGCCAGCAGTTACTCGACGGGACAGGGTACTGAAGCTTTCTTT
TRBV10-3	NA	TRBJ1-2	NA	CATVIGRDNYGYTF	TGTGCCACCGTTATAGGCAGGGACAACTATGGCTACACCTTC
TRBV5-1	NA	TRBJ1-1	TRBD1	CASSLGRGSRMNTEAFF	TGCGCCAGCAGCTTGGGCAGGGGGTCCAGGATGAACACTGAAGCTTTCTTT
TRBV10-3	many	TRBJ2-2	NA	CAISSGRENTGELFF	TGTGCCATCAGTTCAGGACGGGAGAACACCGGGGAGCTGTTTTTT
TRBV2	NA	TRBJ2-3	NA	CASSEASAGDTQYF	TGTGCCAGCAGTGAAGCAAGCGCGGGAGATACGCAGTATTTT
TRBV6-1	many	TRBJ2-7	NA	CASRGGLSYEQYF	TGTGCCAGCAGGGGAGGACTGAGCTACGAGCAGTACTTC
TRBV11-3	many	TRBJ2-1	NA	CASSRPGSNEQFF	TGTGCCAGCAGCCGCCCCGGGTCCAATGAGCAGTTCTTC
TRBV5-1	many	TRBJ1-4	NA	CASSFTGRGNEKLFF	TGCGCCAGCAGCTTTACAGGGCGGGGGAATGAAAAACTGTTTTTT
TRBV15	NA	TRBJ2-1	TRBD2	CATSRVGQGSTSGTGFNEQFF	TGTGCCACCAGCAGAGTTGGACAGGGGTCGACTAGCGGGACAGGGTTCAATGAGCAGTTCTTC
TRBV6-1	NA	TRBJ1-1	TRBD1	CASSKPGQGNTEAFF	TGTGCCAGCAGTAAACCGGGACAGGGGAACACTGAAGCTTTCTTT
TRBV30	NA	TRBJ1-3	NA	CAWSEQGNTIYF	TGTGCCTGGAGTGAACAGGGTAACACCATATATTTT
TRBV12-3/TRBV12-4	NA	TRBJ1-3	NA	CASSTQGLGNTIYF	TGTGCCAGCAGTACACAGGGATTGGGTAACACCATATATTTT
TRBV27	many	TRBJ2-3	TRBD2	CASSLAGGRLSTDTQYF	TGTGCCAGCAGTTTAGCGGGGGGGCGTCTGAGCACAGATACGCAGTATTTT
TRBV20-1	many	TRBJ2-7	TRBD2	CSARDLAGGIDEQYF	TGCAGTGCTAGAGATCTGGCGGGAGGGATCGACGAGCAGTACTTC
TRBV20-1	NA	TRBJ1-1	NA	CSASSGVRGGVMNTEAFF	TGCAGTGCTAGTTCTGGCGTCCGGGGTGGGGTTATGAACACTGAAGCTTTCTTT
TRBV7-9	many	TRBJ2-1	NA	CASSLSHVTAVDEQFF	TGTGCCAGCAGCTTATCCCACGTGACGGCTGTCGATGAGCAGTTCTTC
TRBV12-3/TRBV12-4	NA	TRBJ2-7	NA	CASSFHDNPGEQYF	TGTGCCAGCAGTTTTCATGACAACCCAGGCGAGCAGTACTTC
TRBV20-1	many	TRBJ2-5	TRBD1	CSAPPRQGTVKETQYF	TGCAGTGCCCCCCCGAGACAGGGGACGGTGAAAGAGACCCAGTACTTC
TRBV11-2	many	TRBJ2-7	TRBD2	CASSSRTSFSPEQYF	TGTGCCAGCAGCTCAAGGACTAGCTTTAGTCCCGAGCAGTACTTC
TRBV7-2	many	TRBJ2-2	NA	CASSSTGSGELFF	TGTGCCAGCAGCTCAACAGGGTCCGGGGAGCTGTTTTTT
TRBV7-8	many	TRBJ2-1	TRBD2	CASSPRGAGDPNEQFF	TGTGCCAGCAGCCCCCGGGGAGCGGGAGACCCCAATGAGCAGTTCTTC
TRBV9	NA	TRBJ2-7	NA	CASSVPLQGSYEQYF	TGTGCCAGCAGCGTTCCCTTACAGGGATCCTACGAGCAGTACTTC
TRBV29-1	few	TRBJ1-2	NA	CSVGAGENYGYTF	TGCAGCGTTGGAGCAGGGGAAAACTATGGCTACACCTTC
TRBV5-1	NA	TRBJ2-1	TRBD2	CASSAVSGKGANEQFF	TGCGCCAGCAGCGCGGTTAGCGGGAAGGGAGCCAATGAGCAGTTCTTC
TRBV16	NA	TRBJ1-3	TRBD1	CASSQPGTGLSSGNTIYF	TGTGCCAGCAGCCAACCCGGGACAGGCTTAAGCTCTGGAAACACCATATATTTT
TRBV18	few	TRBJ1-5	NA	CASSNFYSNQPQHF	TGTGCCAGCTCAAACTTTTATAGCAATCAGCCCCAGCATTTT
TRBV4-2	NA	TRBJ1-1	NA	CASSQDRGQGAFF	TGTGCCAGCAGCCAAGATCGGGGCCAGGGAGCTTTCTTT
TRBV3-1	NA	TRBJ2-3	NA	CASSPRALSTDTQYF	TGTGCCAGCAGCCCGCGGGCCCTGAGCACAGATACGCAGTATTTT
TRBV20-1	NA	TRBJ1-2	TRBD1	CSAGQGNGYTF	TGCAGTGCTGGACAGGGTAACGGCTACACCTTC
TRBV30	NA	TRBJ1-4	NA	CAFHGQRNEKLFF	TGTGCCTTCCACGGACAGAGGAATGAAAAACTGTTTTTT
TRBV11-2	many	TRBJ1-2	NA	CASSLVPTNYGYTF	TGTGCCAGCAGCTTAGTCCCAACTAACTATGGCTACACCTTC